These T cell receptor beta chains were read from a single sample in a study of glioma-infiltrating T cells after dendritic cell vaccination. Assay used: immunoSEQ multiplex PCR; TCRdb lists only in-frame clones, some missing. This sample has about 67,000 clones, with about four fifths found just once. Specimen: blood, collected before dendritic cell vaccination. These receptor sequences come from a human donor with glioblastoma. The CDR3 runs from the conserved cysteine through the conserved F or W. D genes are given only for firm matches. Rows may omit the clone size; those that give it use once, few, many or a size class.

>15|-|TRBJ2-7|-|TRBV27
TGTGCCACCTCCCGTAGTCGACAGATAAACTACGAGCAGTACTTC
CATSRSRQINYEQYF
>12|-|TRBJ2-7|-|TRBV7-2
TGTGCCAGCAGTCCGAGCTCCTACGAGCAGTACTTC
CASSPSSYEQYF
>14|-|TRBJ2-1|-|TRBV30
TGTGCCTGGAGCCCGGACAGAGACTACAATGGGCAGTTCTTC
CAWSPDRDYNGQFF
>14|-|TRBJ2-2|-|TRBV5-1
TGCGCCAGCAGGGGGGGGCTCTTCACCGGGGAGCTGTTTTTT
CASRGGLFTGELFF
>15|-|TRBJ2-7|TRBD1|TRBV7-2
TGTGCCAGCAGCTTATGGGGGGACAGGGGCTACGAGCAGTACTTC
CASSLWGDRGYEQYF
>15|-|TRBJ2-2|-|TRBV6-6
TGTGCCAGCACCCTAAATCCCGCGAACACCGGGGAGCTGTTTTTT
CASTLNPANTGELFF
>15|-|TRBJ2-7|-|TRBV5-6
TGTGCCAGCAGCTTGGGGCACAGGGTAACCTACGAGCAGTACTTC
CASSLGHRVTYEQYF
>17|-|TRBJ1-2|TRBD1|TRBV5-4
TGTGCCAGCAGCAGCCGGGACAGACCTCCCCCAATCTATGGCTACACCTTC
CASSSRDRPPPIYGYTF
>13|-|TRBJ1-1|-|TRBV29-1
TGCAGCGCCCCGGGAGGCACGAACACTGAAGCTTTCTTT
CSAPGGTNTEAFF
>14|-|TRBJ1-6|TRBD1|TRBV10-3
TGTGCCATCAGTGTAGACAGGGCTGGCTCACCCCTCCACTTT
CAISVDRAGSPLHF
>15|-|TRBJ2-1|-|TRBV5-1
TGCGCCAGCAGCTTGGGTGGCAGCTCCTACAATGAGCAGTTCTTC
CASSLGGSSYNEQFF
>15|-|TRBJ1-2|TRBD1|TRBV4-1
TGCGCCAGCAGCCAAGAAGGGACAGGCAACTATGGCTACACCTTC
CASSQEGTGNYGYTF
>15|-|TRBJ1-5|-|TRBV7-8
TGTGCCAGCAGCTTAGCGGGGAGCCTCAATCAGCCCCAGCATTTT
CASSLAGSLNQPQHF
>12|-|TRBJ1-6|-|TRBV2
TGTGCCAGCTTCACAGGGAATTCACCCCTCCACTTT
CASFTGNSPLHF
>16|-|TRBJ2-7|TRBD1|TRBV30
TGTGCCTGGAGTCCCTTTCAAGGACAGGGGGCTTATGAGCAGTACTTC
CAWSPFQGQGAYEQYF
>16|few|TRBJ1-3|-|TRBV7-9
TGTGCCAGCAGCAGTGGCCCCCAGGGTGTTGGAAACACCATATATTTT
CASSSGPQGVGNTIYF
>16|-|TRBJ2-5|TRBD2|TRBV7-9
TGTGCCAGCAGCTTGTCTAGCGGGGGGAGGCAAGAGACCCAGTACTTC
CASSLSSGGRQETQYF
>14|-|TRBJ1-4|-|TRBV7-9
TGTGCCAGCAGCTTAAGTAGGAGTGGAGAAAAACTGTTTTTT
CASSLSRSGEKLFF
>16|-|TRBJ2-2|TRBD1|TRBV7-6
TGTGCCAGCAGCTGGGGGACAGGGAAATACACCGGGGAGCTGTTTTTT
CASSWGTGKYTGELFF
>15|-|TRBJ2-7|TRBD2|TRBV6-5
TGTGCCAGCAGTTACTCATCTAGCGGATCCTACGAGCAGTACTTC
CASSYSSSGSYEQYF
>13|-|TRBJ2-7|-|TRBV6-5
TGTGCCAGCAGTCCGACACCTTCCTACGAGCAGTACTTC
CASSPTPSYEQYF
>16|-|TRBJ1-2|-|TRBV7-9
TGTGCCAGCAGCCCCTCAATCGGGGGTATACGCTATGGCTACACCTTC
CASSPSIGGIRYGYTF
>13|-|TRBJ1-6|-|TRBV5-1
TGCGCCAGCAGGGGAAGGGAGGATTCACCCCTCCACTTT
CASRGREDSPLHF
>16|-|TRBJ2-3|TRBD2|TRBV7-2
TGTGCCAGCAGCTGGACTAGCGGGGGTACCTCAGATACGCAGTATTTT
CASSWTSGGTSDTQYF
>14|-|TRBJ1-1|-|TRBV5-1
TGCGCCAGCAGCACCGGGGCGGGGTACACTGAAGCTTTCTTT
CASSTGAGYTEAFF
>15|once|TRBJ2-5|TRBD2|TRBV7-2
TGTGCCAGCAGCTTATCGGGACTAGCGGGAGAGACCCAGTACTTC
CASSLSGLAGETQYF
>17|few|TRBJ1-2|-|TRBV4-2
TGTGCCAGCAGCCAAGGGGGTTCGGAGCGGAGTATCTATGGCTACACCTTC
CASSQGGSERSIYGYTF
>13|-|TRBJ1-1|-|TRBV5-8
TGTGCCAGCAGCTTGATAGCAGGGACTGAAGCTTTCTTT
CASSLIAGTEAFF
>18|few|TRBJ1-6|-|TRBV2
TGTGCCAGCAGTACGCTGACAACAGGGCTCTCATCTAATTCACCCCTCCACTTT
CASSTLTTGLSSNSPLHF
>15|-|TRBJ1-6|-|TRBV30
TGTGCCTGGAGGTTTGGGCAGGGCTATAATTCACCCCTCCACTTT
CAWRFGQGYNSPLHF
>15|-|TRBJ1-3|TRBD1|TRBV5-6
TGTGCCAGCAGCTTTGACAGGGTCTCTGGAAACACCATATATTTT
CASSFDRVSGNTIYF
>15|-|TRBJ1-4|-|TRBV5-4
TGTGCCAGCAGCTTGAGTGGCAGGTCGGATGAAAAACTGTTTTTT
CASSLSGRSDEKLFF
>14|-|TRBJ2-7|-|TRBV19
TGTGCCAGTAGTCTCCATCGACAGATTGGTCAGCAGTACTTC
CASSLHRQIGQQYF
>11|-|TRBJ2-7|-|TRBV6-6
TGTGCCAGCAGCCGCGACTACGAGCAGTACTTC
CASSRDYEQYF
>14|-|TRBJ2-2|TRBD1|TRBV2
TGTGCCAGCAGGGGACAGCTGAACACCGGGGAGCTGTTTTTT
CASRGQLNTGELFF
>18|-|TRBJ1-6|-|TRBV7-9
TGTGCCAGCAGCTTAGCCCAACTTCGGACAGCCTATAATTCACCCCTCCACTTT
CASSLAQLRTAYNSPLHF
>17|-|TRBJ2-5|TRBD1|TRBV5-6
TGTGCCAGCAGCTTGTTATCGGCAGGGGGCCGGGAAGAGACCCAGTACTTC
CASSLLSAGGREETQYF
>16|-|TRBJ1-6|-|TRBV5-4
TGTGCCAGCAGCCGTACGCGAAACAGCTATAATTCACCCCTCCACTTT
CASSRTRNSYNSPLHF
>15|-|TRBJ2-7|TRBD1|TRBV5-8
TGTGCCAGCAGCATGACCAGACAGGGATTCCACGAGCAGTACTTC
CASSMTRQGFHEQYF